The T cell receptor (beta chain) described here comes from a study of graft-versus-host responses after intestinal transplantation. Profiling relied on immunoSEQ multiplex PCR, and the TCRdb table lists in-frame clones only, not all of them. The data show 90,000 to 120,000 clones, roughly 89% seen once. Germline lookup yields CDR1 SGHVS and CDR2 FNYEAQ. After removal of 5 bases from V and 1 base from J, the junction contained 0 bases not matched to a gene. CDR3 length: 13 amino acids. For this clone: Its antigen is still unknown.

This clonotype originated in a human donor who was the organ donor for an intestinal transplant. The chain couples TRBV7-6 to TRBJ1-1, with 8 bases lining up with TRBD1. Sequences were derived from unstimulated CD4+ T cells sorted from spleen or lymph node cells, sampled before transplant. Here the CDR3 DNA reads TGTGCCAGCAGCGGACAGGGGAACACTGAAGCTTTCTTT. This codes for CASSGQGNTEAFF.